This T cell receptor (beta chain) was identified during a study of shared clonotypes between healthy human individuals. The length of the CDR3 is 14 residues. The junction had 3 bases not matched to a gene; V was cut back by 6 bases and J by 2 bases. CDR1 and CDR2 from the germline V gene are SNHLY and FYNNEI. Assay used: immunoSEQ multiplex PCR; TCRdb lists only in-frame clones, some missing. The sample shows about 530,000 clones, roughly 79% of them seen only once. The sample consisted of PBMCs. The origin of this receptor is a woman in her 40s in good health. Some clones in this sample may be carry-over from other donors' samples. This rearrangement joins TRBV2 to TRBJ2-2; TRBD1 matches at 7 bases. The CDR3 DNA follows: TGTGCCAGCAGGGGACAGACAAACACCGGGGAGCTGTTTTTT. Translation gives CASRGQTNTGELFF. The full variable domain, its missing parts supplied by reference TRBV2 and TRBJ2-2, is EPEVTQTPSHQVTQMGQEVILRCVPISNHLYFYWYRQILGQKVEFLVSFYNNEISEKSEIFDDQFSVERPDGSNFTLKIRSTKLEDSAMYFCASRGQTNTGELFFGEGSRLTVL.